The 3 T cell receptor beta chains below all came from one sample that was sequenced in a study of T cell responses to AZD1222 COVID-19 vaccine. Data came from immunoSEQ multiplex PCR; TCRdb stores just in-frame clones and leaves some out. The table has 150,000 to 200,000 clones, approximately 86% seen once. The specimen was peripheral blood, collected 28 days after the second AZD1222 dose. These receptors originate from an adult who received the AZD1222 COVID-19 vaccine.

The genes are TRBV2 and TRBJ1-4; D not certain. Trimming stripped 6 bases from V and 0 bases from J, with 8 bases between. CDR3 length: 14 amino acids. Germline V gene sequence: CDR1 SNHLY, CDR2 FYNNEI. This CDR3 reads CASSSGATNEKLFF. For the CDR3, the DNA is TGTGCCAGCAGCTCAGGTGCAACTAATGAAAAACTGTTTTTT.

The chain has TRBV5-5 and TRBJ1-2; TRBD1 aligns across 7 bases. Germline V gene sequence: CDR1 SGHKS, CDR2 YYEKEE (reference sequence). With 5 bases clipped from V and 4 bases from J, the junction kept 8 bases outside the gene matches. The CDR3 sequence is 14 residues long. CDR3: CASRHDRDLYGYTF. CDR3 coding DNA: TGTGCCAGCAGGCATGACAGGGACCTCTATGGCTACACCTTC.

This sequence joins TRBV4-1 and TRBJ1-3; 7 nucleotides line up with TRBD1. Germline values: CDR1 MGHRA, CDR2 YSYEKL. The J segment lost 2 bases and the V segment lost 3 bases, leaving 4 bases of the junction unmatched. The CDR3 spans 15 residues. CDR3 residues: CASSHTGETGNTIYF. The CDR3 nucleotides read TGCGCCAGCAGCCATACAGGGGAAACTGGAAACACCATATATTTT.